The rows below give T cell receptor beta chains drawn from one sample of a study of blood T cell repertoires in COVID-19. Libraries were prepared by immunoSEQ multiplex PCR; TCRdb keeps only in-frame clonotypes and omits some of them. The repertoire consists of approximately 300,000 clones, with 90% occurring once and the leading ten covering almost 4%. Sequences were obtained from PBMCs or T cells enriched from blood (not recorded which). The receptors here all came from a woman aged 25 to 39 who had been exposed to COVID-19. The CDR3 runs from the conserved cysteine through the conserved F or W. D genes are given only for firm matches. For some rows the clone size is stated as once, few or many, or as a class when expanded; others skip it.

v_call: TRBV19; clone_size: -; d_call: TRBD2; j_call: TRBJ2-1; cdr3_nt: TGTGCCAGTAGTACTGGGACCGGGAGGAGCCAGTTCTTC; cdr3_aa: CASSTGTGRSQFF
v_call: TRBV19; clone_size: -; d_call: -; j_call: TRBJ1-1; cdr3_nt: TGTGCCAGTAGTATGCCGGGGGGAGCTTTCTTT; cdr3_aa: CASSMPGGAFF
v_call: TRBV5-1; clone_size: -; d_call: TRBD2; j_call: TRBJ2-5; cdr3_nt: TGCGCCAGCAGCTTTGGGCGGGGGGAAGAGACCCAGTACTTC; cdr3_aa: CASSFGRGEETQYF
v_call: TRBV5-1; clone_size: -; d_call: TRBD2; j_call: TRBJ2-2; cdr3_nt: TGCGCCAGCAGCATCGGGCCGGGGAGGGCCGGGGAGCTGTTTTTT; cdr3_aa: CASSIGPGRAGELFF
v_call: TRBV18; clone_size: -; d_call: -; j_call: TRBJ1-5; cdr3_nt: TGTGCCAGCTCCCCCTGGGGGGGGGAGTTCGGCAATCAGCCCCAGCATTTT; cdr3_aa: CASSPWGGEFGNQPQHF
v_call: TRBV29-1; clone_size: -; d_call: -; j_call: TRBJ1-4; cdr3_nt: TGCAGCGTTGCTGAATGGGGGGATTTACGTAATGAAAAACTGTTTTTT; cdr3_aa: CSVAEWGDLRNEKLFF
v_call: TRBV6-5; clone_size: -; d_call: -; j_call: TRBJ1-4; cdr3_nt: TGTGCCAGCAGTTTCTACAGGAGTAATGAAAAACTGTTTTTT; cdr3_aa: CASSFYRSNEKLFF
v_call: TRBV5-1; clone_size: -; d_call: TRBD1; j_call: TRBJ2-7; cdr3_nt: TGCGCCAGCAGCTCCACCGGGACAGGGGGCGAGCAGTACTTC; cdr3_aa: CASSSTGTGGEQYF
v_call: TRBV5-1; clone_size: -; d_call: TRBD1; j_call: TRBJ1-1; cdr3_nt: TGCGCCAGCAGCCGGGGACAGGGGACGAACACTGAAGCTTTCTTT; cdr3_aa: CASSRGQGTNTEAFF
v_call: TRBV6-5; clone_size: -; d_call: -; j_call: TRBJ1-1; cdr3_nt: TGTGCCAGCACCCGAATCCGGATCGGAGGCACTGAAGCTTTCTTT; cdr3_aa: CASTRIRIGGTEAFF
v_call: TRBV19; clone_size: -; d_call: TRBD1; j_call: TRBJ2-5; cdr3_nt: TGTGCCAGTAGGGACAGGTCCTTGTGGACCCAGTACTTC; cdr3_aa: CASRDRSLWTQYF
v_call: TRBV4-2; clone_size: once; d_call: TRBD1; j_call: TRBJ1-6; cdr3_nt: TGTGCCAGCAGCCCGATGGACAGGGAAAATTCACCCCTCCACTTT; cdr3_aa: CASSPMDRENSPLHF
v_call: TRBV4-2; clone_size: -; d_call: TRBD2; j_call: TRBJ2-3; cdr3_nt: TGTGCCAGCAGCCCTCCCGGGACTAGCGTCCCTGGCACAGATACGCAGTATTTT; cdr3_aa: CASSPPGTSVPGTDTQYF
v_call: TRBV19; clone_size: few; d_call: -; j_call: TRBJ1-1; cdr3_nt: TGTGCCAGTAGCCCCGGCGGGCGGGACACTGAAGCTTTCTTT; cdr3_aa: CASSPGGRDTEAFF
v_call: TRBV19; clone_size: few; d_call: -; j_call: TRBJ1-6; cdr3_nt: TGTGCCAGTAGTATTAGTCGTAACTCACCCCTCCACTTT; cdr3_aa: CASSISRNSPLHF
v_call: TRBV10-3; clone_size: once; d_call: -; j_call: TRBJ1-1; cdr3_nt: TGTGCCATCAGTGACAGGGAGGGTGAGGGGAGCACTGAAGCTTTCTTT; cdr3_aa: CAISDREGEGSTEAFF
v_call: TRBV5-4; clone_size: -; d_call: TRBD1; j_call: TRBJ2-2; cdr3_nt: TGTGCCAGCAGCTGGGACAGGGGTTCCGGGGAGCTGTTTTTT; cdr3_aa: CASSWDRGSGELFF
v_call: TRBV7-6; clone_size: -; d_call: -; j_call: TRBJ2-7; cdr3_nt: TGTGCCAGCAGCTTGAACAGCGGTAGCTCCTACGAGCAGTACTTC; cdr3_aa: CASSLNSGSSYEQYF
v_call: TRBV19; clone_size: -; d_call: -; j_call: TRBJ1-1; cdr3_nt: TGTGCCAGTACAAGAGCGGGTGAAGCTTTCTTT; cdr3_aa: CASTRAGEAFF
v_call: TRBV4-1; clone_size: -; d_call: TRBD1; j_call: TRBJ2-1; cdr3_nt: TGCGCCAGCAGCCATGGACAGGGGGCGGGTAATGAGCAGTTCTTC; cdr3_aa: CASSHGQGAGNEQFF
v_call: TRBV19; clone_size: -; d_call: TRBD2; j_call: TRBJ2-1; cdr3_nt: TGTGCCAGTAGTTCGGGACTAGATGGAATGAGCTCCTACAATGAGCAGTTCTTC; cdr3_aa: CASSSGLDGMSSYNEQFF
v_call: TRBV27; clone_size: -; d_call: TRBD1; j_call: TRBJ1-2; cdr3_nt: TGTGCCAGCAGTTTAGTCCAGGGGGGTGGCTACACCTTC; cdr3_aa: CASSLVQGGGYTF
v_call: TRBV6-5; clone_size: -; d_call: TRBD1; j_call: TRBJ1-4; cdr3_nt: TGTGCCAGCGGACAGGGGGCAGGTAATGAAAAACTGTTTTTT; cdr3_aa: CASGQGAGNEKLFF
v_call: TRBV6-5; clone_size: once; d_call: TRBD1; j_call: TRBJ2-4; cdr3_nt: TGTGCCAGCAGTACAGGGGGCGGAAACATTCAGTACTTC; cdr3_aa: CASSTGGGNIQYF
v_call: TRBV7-9; clone_size: -; d_call: -; j_call: TRBJ1-4; cdr3_nt: TGTGCCAGCAGCTTAGCGGGCGGGGTCTGGGAAAAACTGTTTTTT; cdr3_aa: CASSLAGGVWEKLFF
v_call: TRBV3-1/TRBV3-2; clone_size: -; d_call: -; j_call: TRBJ1-6; cdr3_nt: TGTGCCAGCAGCCAAGAACTCCCGAATTCACCCCTCCACTTT; cdr3_aa: CASSQELPNSPLHF
v_call: TRBV7-3; clone_size: once; d_call: TRBD1; j_call: TRBJ2-1; cdr3_nt: TGTGCCAGCAGCTTAAGGGACAGGGGGCCTATCAATGAGCAGTTCTTC; cdr3_aa: CASSLRDRGPINEQFF
v_call: TRBV7-9; clone_size: -; d_call: TRBD1; j_call: TRBJ1-1; cdr3_nt: TGTGCCAGCAGCTCCTACAGGGGAAAGAACACTGAAGCTTTCTTT; cdr3_aa: CASSSYRGKNTEAFF
v_call: TRBV7-9; clone_size: -; d_call: -; j_call: TRBJ2-1; cdr3_nt: TGTGCCACAGACGACAAGGGGGGGAGCACCTACAATGAGCAGTTCTTC; cdr3_aa: CATDDKGGSTYNEQFF
v_call: TRBV2; clone_size: once; d_call: -; j_call: TRBJ2-7; cdr3_nt: TGTGCCAGCAGTGAGGCCGTGCAGTACTTC; cdr3_aa: CASSEAVQYF
v_call: TRBV3-1/TRBV3-2; clone_size: -; d_call: -; j_call: TRBJ1-6; cdr3_nt: TGTGCCAGCAGCCAAGAGGCCATTTCCTATAATTCACCCCTCCACTTT; cdr3_aa: CASSQEAISYNSPLHF
v_call: TRBV5-5; clone_size: -; d_call: -; j_call: TRBJ1-3; cdr3_nt: TGTGCCAGCAGCTTGTCACAGTCCTGGGTGCTAACTGGAAACACCATATATTTT; cdr3_aa: CASSLSQSWVLTGNTIYF
v_call: TRBV27; clone_size: -; d_call: -; j_call: TRBJ1-4; cdr3_nt: TGTGCCAGCAGTTTCTCCGCAACTAATGAAAAACTGTTTTTT; cdr3_aa: CASSFSATNEKLFF
v_call: TRBV28; clone_size: -; d_call: -; j_call: TRBJ1-1; cdr3_nt: TGTGCCAGCAGTCGAAGTGGCGGTAAAGCTTTCTTT; cdr3_aa: CASSRSGGKAFF
v_call: TRBV9; clone_size: -; d_call: TRBD1; j_call: TRBJ2-7; cdr3_nt: TGTGCCAGCAGCGCAGGGGACAGGGTCTACGAGCAGTACTTC; cdr3_aa: CASSAGDRVYEQYF
v_call: TRBV7-9; clone_size: -; d_call: -; j_call: TRBJ1-1; cdr3_nt: TGTGCCAGCAGCTTAGAACCGGGCACTGAAGCTTTCTTT; cdr3_aa: CASSLEPGTEAFF
v_call: TRBV12-3/TRBV12-4; clone_size: -; d_call: -; j_call: TRBJ1-6; cdr3_nt: TGTGCCAGCAGTCAAAATAATTCACCCCTCCACTTT; cdr3_aa: CASSQNNSPLHF
v_call: TRBV3-1/TRBV3-2; clone_size: -; d_call: TRBD1; j_call: TRBJ2-7; cdr3_nt: TGTGCCAGCAGCCAAGAACACAGAACAGGGGGCGCGGACGAGCAGTACTTC; cdr3_aa: CASSQEHRTGGADEQYF
v_call: TRBV4-1; clone_size: -; d_call: TRBD1; j_call: TRBJ1-2; cdr3_nt: TGCGCCAGCAGCCAAGTTTTAAGGGGGCAGGGCTACACCTTC; cdr3_aa: CASSQVLRGQGYTF
v_call: TRBV6-2/TRBV6-3; clone_size: -; d_call: TRBD1; j_call: TRBJ2-2; cdr3_nt: TGTGCCAGCAGTCAAAACAGGGGGAACACCGGGGAGCTGTTTTTT; cdr3_aa: CASSQNRGNTGELFF
v_call: TRBV6-2/TRBV6-3; clone_size: -; d_call: -; j_call: TRBJ1-6; cdr3_nt: TGTGCCAGCAGTTACTCGGCGGAGAAATCACCCCTCCACTTT; cdr3_aa: CASSYSAEKSPLHF
v_call: TRBV29-1; clone_size: few; d_call: TRBD1; j_call: TRBJ1-2; cdr3_nt: TGCAGCGTCCTAAGGACAGGGACTAACTATGGCTACACCTTC; cdr3_aa: CSVLRTGTNYGYTF
v_call: TRBV2; clone_size: once; d_call: TRBD2; j_call: TRBJ2-7; cdr3_nt: TGTGCCAGCAGTTCCCCCTTAGCGGGGCCCCGTCCTTCCTACGAGCAGTACTTC; cdr3_aa: CASSSPLAGPRPSYEQYF
v_call: TRBV9; clone_size: -; d_call: TRBD1; j_call: TRBJ2-7; cdr3_nt: TGTGCCAGCAGCGGACGGACAGGGCCTTACGAGCAGTACTTC; cdr3_aa: CASSGRTGPYEQYF
v_call: TRBV9; clone_size: -; d_call: TRBD2; j_call: TRBJ2-1; cdr3_nt: TGTGCCAGCAGCGTAGGTAGCGGGCCCTACAATGAGCAGTTCTTC; cdr3_aa: CASSVGSGPYNEQFF
v_call: TRBV25-1; clone_size: once; d_call: -; j_call: TRBJ1-3; cdr3_nt: TGTGCCAGCAGTGACTACAGGGAGCTTGAAAACACCATATATTTT; cdr3_aa: CASSDYRELENTIYF
v_call: TRBV18; clone_size: -; d_call: TRBD1; j_call: TRBJ2-7; cdr3_nt: TGTGCCAGCTCACGGACAGGGACGGGGGCCTACGAGCAGTACTTC; cdr3_aa: CASSRTGTGAYEQYF
v_call: TRBV7-2; clone_size: -; d_call: TRBD1; j_call: TRBJ1-1; cdr3_nt: TGTGCCAGCGCTATTCAGGTCGGACAGGGGGTTTTTTTTACCACTGAAGCTTTCTTT; cdr3_aa: CASAIQVGQGVFFTTEAFF
v_call: TRBV14; clone_size: -; d_call: -; j_call: TRBJ2-1; cdr3_nt: TGTGCCAGCAGCCGTCTACGAGGGAATGAGCAGTTCTTC; cdr3_aa: CASSRLRGNEQFF
v_call: TRBV2; clone_size: -; d_call: -; j_call: TRBJ2-1; cdr3_nt: TGTGCCAGCAGCGGGCAGGACACTTCCTACAATGAGCAGTTCTTC; cdr3_aa: CASSGQDTSYNEQFF
v_call: TRBV12-3/TRBV12-4; clone_size: -; d_call: TRBD2; j_call: TRBJ2-7; cdr3_nt: TGTGCCAGCAGTTGGGGGGAGGGCTACGAGCAGTACTTC; cdr3_aa: CASSWGEGYEQYF
v_call: TRBV7-9; clone_size: -; d_call: TRBD1; j_call: TRBJ2-3; cdr3_nt: TGTGCCAGCAGCCCCCCCTGGGGGACAGGCCCGGTTACGCAGTATTTT; cdr3_aa: CASSPPWGTGPVTQYF
v_call: TRBV24-1; clone_size: -; d_call: TRBD2; j_call: TRBJ2-3; cdr3_nt: TGTGCCAACACAGAGCCGGGACTAGCGGGGGCAGATACGCAGTATTTT; cdr3_aa: CANTEPGLAGADTQYF
v_call: TRBV7-6; clone_size: -; d_call: TRBD1; j_call: TRBJ2-7; cdr3_nt: TGTGCCAGCAGCCAAGTCGGGACAGGGGCTTTGCACGAGCAGTACTTC; cdr3_aa: CASSQVGTGALHEQYF
v_call: TRBV10-3; clone_size: -; d_call: TRBD1; j_call: TRBJ1-5; cdr3_nt: TGTGCCATCAGTGATGGACAGGGAAATCAGCCCCAGCATTTT; cdr3_aa: CAISDGQGNQPQHF
v_call: TRBV6-1; clone_size: -; d_call: TRBD1; j_call: TRBJ1-4; cdr3_nt: TGTGCCAGCAGTGCCAGGGACAGGGGGTCGACTAATGAAAAACTGTTTTTT; cdr3_aa: CASSARDRGSTNEKLFF
v_call: TRBV18; clone_size: -; d_call: TRBD1; j_call: TRBJ2-5; cdr3_nt: TGTGCCAGCTCGCCCGGGACAGAAGAGACCCAGTACTTC; cdr3_aa: CASSPGTEETQYF
v_call: TRBV7-3; clone_size: -; d_call: TRBD2; j_call: TRBJ2-3; cdr3_nt: TGTGCCAGCAGCATGGGACTAGCGGGGGGCACAGATACGCAGTATTTT; cdr3_aa: CASSMGLAGGTDTQYF
v_call: TRBV18; clone_size: -; d_call: -; j_call: TRBJ1-6; cdr3_nt: TGTGCCAGCTCACCACAGGGGTCGGGTTATAATTCACCCCTCCACTTT; cdr3_aa: CASSPQGSGYNSPLHF